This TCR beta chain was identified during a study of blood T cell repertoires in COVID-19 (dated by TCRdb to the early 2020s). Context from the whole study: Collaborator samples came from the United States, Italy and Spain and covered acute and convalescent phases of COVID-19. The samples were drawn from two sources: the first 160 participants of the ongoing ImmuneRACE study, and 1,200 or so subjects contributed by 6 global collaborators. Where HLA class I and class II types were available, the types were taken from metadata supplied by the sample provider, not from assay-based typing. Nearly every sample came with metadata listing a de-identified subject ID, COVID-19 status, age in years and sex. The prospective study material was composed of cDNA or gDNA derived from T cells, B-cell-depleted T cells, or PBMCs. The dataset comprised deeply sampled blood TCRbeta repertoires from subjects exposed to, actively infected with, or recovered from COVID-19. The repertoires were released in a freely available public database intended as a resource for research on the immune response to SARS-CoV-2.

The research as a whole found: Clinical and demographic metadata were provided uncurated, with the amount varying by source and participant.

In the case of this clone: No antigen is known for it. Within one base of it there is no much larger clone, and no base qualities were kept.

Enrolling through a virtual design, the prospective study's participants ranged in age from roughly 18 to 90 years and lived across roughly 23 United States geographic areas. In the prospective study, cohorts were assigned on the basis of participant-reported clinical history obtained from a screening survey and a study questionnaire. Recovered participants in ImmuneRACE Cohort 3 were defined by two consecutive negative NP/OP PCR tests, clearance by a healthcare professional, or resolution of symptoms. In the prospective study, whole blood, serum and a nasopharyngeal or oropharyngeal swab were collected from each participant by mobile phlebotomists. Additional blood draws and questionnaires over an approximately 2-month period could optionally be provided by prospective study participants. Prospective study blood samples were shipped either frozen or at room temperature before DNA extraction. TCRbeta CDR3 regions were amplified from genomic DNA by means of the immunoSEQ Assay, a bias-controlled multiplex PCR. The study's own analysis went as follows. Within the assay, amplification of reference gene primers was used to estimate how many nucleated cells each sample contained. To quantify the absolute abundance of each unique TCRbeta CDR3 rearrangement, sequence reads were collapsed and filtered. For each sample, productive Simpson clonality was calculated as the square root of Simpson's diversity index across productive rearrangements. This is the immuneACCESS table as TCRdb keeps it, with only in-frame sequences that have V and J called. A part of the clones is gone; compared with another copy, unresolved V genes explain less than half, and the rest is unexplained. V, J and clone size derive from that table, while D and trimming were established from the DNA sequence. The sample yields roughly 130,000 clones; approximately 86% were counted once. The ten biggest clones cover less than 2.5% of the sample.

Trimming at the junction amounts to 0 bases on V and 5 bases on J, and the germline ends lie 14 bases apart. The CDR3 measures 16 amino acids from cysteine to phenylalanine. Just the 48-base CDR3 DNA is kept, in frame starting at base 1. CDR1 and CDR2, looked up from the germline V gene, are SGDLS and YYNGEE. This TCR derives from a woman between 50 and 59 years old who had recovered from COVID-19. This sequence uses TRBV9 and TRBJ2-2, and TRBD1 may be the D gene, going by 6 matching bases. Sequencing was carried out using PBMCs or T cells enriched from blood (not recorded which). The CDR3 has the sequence CASSVATGPTTGELFF. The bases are TGTGCCAGCAGCGTAGCTACAGGGCCGACGACCGGGGAGCTGTTTTTT.